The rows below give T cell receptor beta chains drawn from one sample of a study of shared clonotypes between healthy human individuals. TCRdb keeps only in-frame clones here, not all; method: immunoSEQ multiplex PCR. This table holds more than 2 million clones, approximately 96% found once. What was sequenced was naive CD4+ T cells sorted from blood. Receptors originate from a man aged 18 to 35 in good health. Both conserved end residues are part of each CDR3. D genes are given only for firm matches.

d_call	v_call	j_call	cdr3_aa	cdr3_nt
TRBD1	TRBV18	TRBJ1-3	CASSPPIGQAGGDTIYF	TGTGCCAGCTCACCACCGATTGGACAGGCCGGAGGGGACACCATATATTTT
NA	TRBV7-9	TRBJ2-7	CASSFGTTSYEQYF	TGTGCCAGCAGCTTCGGGACCACCTCCTACGAGCAGTACTTC
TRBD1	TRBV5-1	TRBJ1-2	CASSPRTGGNYGYTF	TGCGCCAGCAGCCCCCGGACAGGGGGCAACTATGGCTACACCTTC
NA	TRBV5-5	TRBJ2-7	CASSKLDTGSYEQYF	TGTGCCAGCAGCAAGCTGGACACCGGCTCCTACGAGCAGTACTTC
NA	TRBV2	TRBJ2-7	CASSDRAYEQYF	TGTGCCAGCAGTGATCGAGCCTACGAGCAGTACTTC
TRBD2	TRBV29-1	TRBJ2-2	CSVGLAGVNTGELFF	TGCAGCGTTGGGCTAGCGGGGGTCAACACCGGGGAGCTGTTTTTT
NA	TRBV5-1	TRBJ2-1	CASSLKTGIHNEQFF	TGCGCCAGCAGCTTGAAGACCGGAATTCACAATGAGCAGTTCTTC
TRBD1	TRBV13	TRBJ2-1	CASSQVTDRGPYNEQFF	TGTGCCAGCAGCCAAGTGACGGACAGGGGGCCTTACAATGAGCAGTTCTTC
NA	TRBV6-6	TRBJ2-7	CASSYSDGSYEQYF	TGTGCCAGCAGTTACTCCGACGGGAGCTACGAGCAGTACTTC
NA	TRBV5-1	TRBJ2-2	CASSLIGFDGELFF	TGCGCCAGCAGCTTAATCGGGTTCGACGGGGAGCTGTTTTTT
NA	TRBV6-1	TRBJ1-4	CASSEFVSGGSTNEKLFF	TGTGCCAGCAGTGAATTTGTTAGTGGCGGATCAACTAATGAAAAACTGTTTTTT